One and the same sample provided the 26 T cell receptor beta chains below, sequenced in a study of beta chain features in type 1 diabetes. What was sequenced were expressed TCRB transcripts, since all of the isolated RNA had been reverse transcribed. Libraries were prepared by immunoSEQ multiplex PCR; TCRdb keeps only in-frame clonotypes and omits some of them. The data contain some 190,000 clones, roughly 8% of them singletons. No antigen has been identified for these receptors. General observations from the study: All four CD4+ subsets from Type 1 diabetes patients carried moderately but significantly shorter TCRB CDR3s.

The sample was central memory CD4+ T cells from blood. These receptors came from a woman aged 40 to 50 with type 1 diabetes.

The sample holds a few counts of this clone. The chain is built from TRBV5-1 and TRBJ2-7; tentative D call: TRBD2 (6 bases). The germline gives CDR1 SGHRS, CDR2 YFSETQ. The CDR3 totals 15 residues. Trimming pared 2 bases from V and 2 bases from J, leaving 14 bases between. CDR3 DNA: TGCGCCAGCAGCTTCGGGAGAGGGCAGACCTACGAGCAGTACTTC. It codes for CASSFGRGQTYEQYF.

V gene TRBV6-6 combines with J gene TRBJ2-7; tentatively, D is TRBD1 (6 bases). The CDR3 runs 16 residues. Trimming shortened V by 7 bases and J by 1 base, and 20 bases separated the two germline ends. Germline values: CDR1 MNHNY, CDR2 SVGAGI (reference sequence). CDR3 nucleotide sequence: TGTGCCAGCACGGTTATGGAAGGACAGCGGTCCTACGAGCAGTACTTC. This translates into CASTVMEGQRSYEQYF.

J is TRBJ1-1 and V is TRBV19; 7 positions agree with TRBD1. The CDR3 spans 13 residues. Trimming took 4 bases from V and 1 from J; bases not matched to a gene: 0. Germline V gene data show CDR1 as LNHDA and CDR2 as SQIVND (reference sequence). CDR3 nucleotides: TGTGCCAGTAGTAGGACAGGGAACACTGAAGCTTTCTTT. Its translation: CASSRTGNTEAFF.

J is TRBJ1-2 and V is TRBV4-3; D unresolved. Germline V gene sequence: CDR1 LGHNA, CDR2 YSLEER. With 2 bases removed from V and 4 bases from J, the gap between germline ends came to 11 bases. This CDR3 spans 14 amino acids. The CDR3 reads CASSQPGIRYGYTF. CDR3 DNA sequence: TGCGCCAGCAGCCAACCGGGGATTCGCTATGGCTACACCTTC.

V and J are TRBV6-6 and TRBJ1-5; 7 nucleotides agree with TRBD1. Looked up from germline, CDR1 is MNHNY and CDR2 is SVGAGI (reference sequence). The CDR3 totals 16 residues. J lost 4 bases, V lost 5 bases, and 11 bases had no gene match. This CDR3 reads CASSPQTGFENQPQHF. The DNA of the CDR3 is TGTGCCAGCAGTCCCCAGACAGGGTTTGAGAATCAGCCCCAGCATTTT.

This clone was counted ten times or more. The chain links TRBV6-6 to TRBJ2-3; D gene uncertain. The germline V and J ends were trimmed by 2 bases and 4 bases, with 4 bases remaining between them. CDR1 is MNHNY and CDR2 is SVGAGI in the germline V gene (reference sequence). The CDR3 totals 12 residues. This CDR3 reads CASSYTADTQYF. The CDR3 coding sequence is TGTGCCAGCAGTTACACAGCAGATACGCAGTATTTT.

The rearrangement links TRBV11-3 to TRBJ2-5; 8 positions agree with TRBD2. The CDR3 totals 15 residues. With V trimmed by 5 bases and J by 4 bases, 9 bases remained unmatched. CDR1 and CDR2 from the germline V gene are SGHNT and YENEEA. The CDR3 coding sequence is TGTGCCAGCAGCCCCGGACTAGCTGGAGGAGAGACCCAGTACTTC. Translating gives CASSPGLAGGETQYF.

CDR3: CASSNPGTELGDTQYF. CDR3 in DNA: TGTGCCAGTAGTAACCCCGGGACAGAGCTTGGAGATACGCAGTATTTT. The chain couples TRBV19 to TRBJ2-3, with 7 bases lining up with TRBD1. V shed 4 bases, J shed 5 bases, and the junction held 12 bases outside the gene matches. Germline CDR1 reads LNHDA; CDR2 reads SQIVND (reference sequence). The CDR3 length is 16 residues.

This clone was counted between two and nine times. The sample contains more than one DNA sequence encoding this CDR3. V is TRBV4-1 and J is TRBJ1-5, with D tentatively TRBD1 (5 bases). The germline V gene encodes CDR1 MGHRA and CDR2 YSYEKL. The CDR3 has 16 residues. V lost 0 bases and J 2 bases, leaving 11 bases between the germline ends. For the CDR3, the DNA is TGCGCCAGCAGCCAAGATGGGGGGATTGGCAATCAGCCCCAGCATTTT. Translating it yields CASSQDGGIGNQPQHF.

The V gene is TRBV9, the J gene TRBJ2-1, with 9 nucleotides matching TRBD2. After removal of 3 bases from V and 6 bases from J, the junction contained 1 base not matched to a gene. Germline assignment: CDR1 SGDLS and CDR2 YYNGEE. There are 13 residues in the CDR3. In DNA form, the CDR3 reads TGTGCCAGCAGCGAGACTAGCGGCAATGAGCAGTTCTTC. Encoded protein: CASSETSGNEQFF. The full variable domain, completed using reference TRBV9 and TRBJ2-1, is DSGVTQTPKHLITATGQRVTLRCSPRSGDLSVYWYQQSLDQGLQFLIQYYNGEERAKGNILERFSAQQFPDLHSELNLSSLELGDSALYFCASSETSGNEQFFGPGTRLTVL.

Only a few counts were recorded for this clone. The chain carries TRBV11-2 and TRBJ1-2; the D gene is possibly TRBD1 (6 bases). This CDR3 region has 15 residues. V lost 5 bases and J 6 bases, leaving 19 bases between the germline ends. Per germline, CDR1 SGHAT and CDR2 FQNNGV. CDR3 in DNA: TGTGCCAGCAGCCCCGGTGGACAGACCTCCGATGGCTACACCTTC. Protein sequence: CASSPGGQTSDGYTF. Full variable domain (rest looked up from reference TRBV11-2 and TRBJ1-2): EAGVAQSPRYKIIEKRQSVAFWCNPISGHATLYWYQQILGQGPKLLIQFQNNGVVDDSQLPKDRFSAERLKGVDSTLKIQPAKLEDSAVYLCASSPGGQTSDGYTFGSGTRLTVV.

J is TRBJ1-1 and V is TRBV27, with D perhaps matching TRBD1 (6 bases). Germline V gene sequence: CDR1 MNHEY, CDR2 SMNVEV (reference sequence). The V and J ends lost 6 bases and 5 bases respectively, with 19 bases between them. This CDR3 has 15 amino acids. The CDR3 sequence is CASSLRQVVITEAFF. The CDR3 nucleotides are TGTGCCAGCAGCCTCCGACAGGTCGTTATTACTGAAGCTTTCTTT.

The V call is TRBV10-3, the J call TRBJ2-7, with D possibly TRBD2 on 5 matching bases. V was shortened by 4 bases and J by 3 bases, with 7 bases between the two germline ends. There are 12 residues in the CDR3. From germline, CDR1 is ENHRY and CDR2 SYGVKD. CDR3 in DNA: TGTGCCATCAGTGGGGAGCTCTACGAGCAGTACTTC. Translation: CAISGELYEQYF.

This clone was seen only a few times. The V gene is TRBV19, the J gene TRBJ2-1, with D perhaps TRBD2 (6 bases). Germline V CDR1 and CDR2: LNHDA, SQIVND (reference sequence). The CDR3 consists of 14 residues. V gave up 7 bases and J gave up 8 bases, with 18 bases separating them. The CDR3 reads CASNRGVAVHEQFF. As DNA, the CDR3 is TGTGCCAGTAACCGCGGGGTAGCGGTCCATGAGCAGTTCTTC.

The chain couples TRBV15 to TRBJ1-1, with a tentative D call TRBD1 (6 bases). Germline lookup yields CDR1 LNHNV and CDR2 YYDKDF (reference sequence). The V end lost 8 bases, the J end lost 0 bases, and 13 bases lay between the germline ends. The CDR3 sequence is 14 residues long. The CDR3 DNA sequence: TGTGCCACCGAGGAGACAGGCCTGAACACTGAAGCTTTCTTT. Amino acids: CATEETGLNTEAFF.

The V call is TRBV5-6, the J call TRBJ2-7, with D possibly being TRBD1 (6 bases). Trimming stripped 4 bases from V and 3 bases from J, with 8 bases between. The germline CDR1 and CDR2 sequences are SGHDT and YYEEEE. This CDR3 is 12 amino acids long. The CDR3 loop reads CASSAGDYEQYF. Written as DNA, the CDR3 is TGTGCCAGCAGCGCAGGGGACTACGAGCAGTACTTC. Looking up the rest from reference TRBV5-6 and TRBJ2-7 gives the full variable domain: DAGVTQSPTHLIKTRGQQVTLRCSPKSGHDTVSWYQQALGQGPQFIFQYYEEEERQRGNFPDRFSGHQFPNYSSELNVNALLLGDSALYLCASSAGDYEQYFGPGTRLTVT.

The chain carries TRBV4-1 and TRBJ2-4; 7 bases map to TRBD1. Germline CDR1 reads MGHRA; CDR2 reads YSYEKL. The CDR3 totals 16 residues. With 4 bases clipped from V and 6 bases from J, the junction kept 12 bases outside the gene matches. The CDR3 spells CASSPRQGLGGNIQYF. CDR3 in DNA: TGCGCCAGCAGCCCTAGACAGGGCCTAGGTGGAAACATTCAGTACTTC.

The V call is TRBV7-6, the J call TRBJ2-3; TRBD2 might be the D (7 bases). The germline V and J ends were trimmed by 1 base and 5 bases, with 13 bases remaining between them. Germline CDR1 and CDR2: SGHVS and FNYEAQ. This CDR3 has 15 residues. This CDR3 reads CASSLEAGAGDTQYF. The CDR3 region has the DNA TGTGCCAGCAGCTTAGAGGCGGGGGCAGGAGATACGCAGTATTTT.

This chain links TRBV7-9 with TRBJ2-1; the D gene is possibly TRBD1 (6 bases). Per germline, CDR1 SEHNR and CDR2 FQNEAQ (reference sequence). With 9 bases removed from V and 8 bases from J, the gap between germline ends came to 20 bases. This CDR3 comprises 14 residues. In DNA, the CDR3 is TGTGCCAGTCCGCAGGGGACGAATTTCTATGAGCAGTTCTTC. This sequence encodes CASPQGTNFYEQFF.

This clone appeared a few times. The V gene is TRBV6-6, the J gene TRBJ1-2; 7 nucleotides line up with TRBD1. Germline V gives CDR1 MNHNY, CDR2 SVGAGI (reference sequence). This CDR3 is 15 amino acids long. The V segment lost 7 bases and the J segment 4 bases; nucleotides outside the gene matches: 12. The CDR3 is CASNPPGQKFYGYTF. The CDR3 bases are TGTGCCAGCAACCCACCGGGACAGAAGTTCTATGGCTACACCTTC.

The chain employs TRBV7-9 and TRBJ2-3; D remains ambiguous. The CDR3 is made up of 12 amino acids. The V and J ends lost 5 bases and 8 bases respectively, with 11 bases between them. CDR1 is SEHNR, CDR2 FQNEAQ, per germline (reference sequence). CDR3 in amino acids: CASSPPSGTQYF. The CDR3 DNA sequence: TGTGCCAGCAGCCCCCCGTCGGGTACGCAGTATTTT.

The chain combines TRBV27 with TRBJ2-5; D is unclear. Trimming took 5 bases from V and 2 from J, leaving 6 bases between them. Germline V gene lookup returns CDR1 MNHEY and CDR2 SMNVEV (reference sequence). The CDR3 has 12 amino acids. This CDR3 reads CASSPRQETQYF. The DNA of the CDR3 is TGTGCCAGCAGTCCCAGACAAGAGACCCAGTACTTC.

This clone has more than one count but fewer than ten. The rearrangement links TRBV4-3 to TRBJ1-5; no clear D. V was cut by 0 bases and J by 3 bases, with 9 bases left in between. Germline V CDR1 and CDR2: LGHNA, YSLEER. There are 15 residues in the CDR3. DNA of the CDR3: TGCGCCAGCAGCCAAGAACGGGGAACCAATCAGCCCCAGCATTTT. It encodes CASSQERGTNQPQHF.

The J gene is TRBJ2-1, the V gene TRBV2; 7 bases fit TRBD2. This CDR3 is built from 14 residues. Germline V gene data show CDR1 as SNHLY and CDR2 as FYNNEI. The J segment lost 6 bases and the V segment lost 4 bases, leaving 6 bases of the junction unmatched. The CDR3 sequence: CASSGGGTANEQFF. The CDR3 DNA sequence: TGTGCCAGCAGTGGGGGAGGGACCGCCAATGAGCAGTTCTTC.

The chain uses TRBV11-3 and TRBJ1-6, with unresolved D. The CDR3 runs 13 residues. Germline V gene data show CDR1 as SGHNT and CDR2 as YENEEA. V was pared by 1 base and J by 10 bases, with 8 bases between. The CDR3 spells CASSLGQESPLHF. CDR3 DNA: TGTGCCAGCAGCTTAGGGCAGGAATCACCCCTCCACTTT.

The V and J genes are TRBV28 and TRBJ1-5; D is possibly TRBD1 (6 bases). Per the germline V gene, CDR1 is MDHEN and CDR2 is SYDVKM. The CDR3 has 15 residues. V lost 6 bases and J 6 bases, leaving 18 bases between the germline ends. CDR3 in DNA: TGTGCCAGCAGCAACAGGGAGTGGGCTGGTCAGCCCCAGCATTTT. Its protein is CASSNREWAGQPQHF.